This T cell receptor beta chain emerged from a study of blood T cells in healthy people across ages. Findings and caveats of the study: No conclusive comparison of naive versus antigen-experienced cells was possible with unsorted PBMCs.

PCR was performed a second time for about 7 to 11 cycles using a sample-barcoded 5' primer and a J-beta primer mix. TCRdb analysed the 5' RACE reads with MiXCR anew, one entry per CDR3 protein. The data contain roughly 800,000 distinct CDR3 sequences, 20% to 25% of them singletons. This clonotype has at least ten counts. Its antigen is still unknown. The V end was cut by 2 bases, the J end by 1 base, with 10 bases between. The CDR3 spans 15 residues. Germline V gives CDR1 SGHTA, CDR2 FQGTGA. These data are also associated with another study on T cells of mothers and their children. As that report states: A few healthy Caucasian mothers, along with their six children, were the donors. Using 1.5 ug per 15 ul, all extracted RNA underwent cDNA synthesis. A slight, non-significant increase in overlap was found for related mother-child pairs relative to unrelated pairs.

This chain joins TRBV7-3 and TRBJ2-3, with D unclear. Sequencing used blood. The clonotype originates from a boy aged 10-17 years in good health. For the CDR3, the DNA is TGTGCCAGCAGCTTATCCGGCGGACGCACAGATACGCAGTATTTT. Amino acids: CASSLSGGRTDTQYF. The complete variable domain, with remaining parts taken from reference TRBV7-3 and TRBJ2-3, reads GAGVSQTPSNKVTEKGKYVELRCDPISGHTALYWYRQSLGQGPEFLIYFQGTGAADDSGLPNDRFFAVRPEGSVSTLKIQRTERGDSAVYLCASSLSGGRTDTQYFGPGTRLTVL.